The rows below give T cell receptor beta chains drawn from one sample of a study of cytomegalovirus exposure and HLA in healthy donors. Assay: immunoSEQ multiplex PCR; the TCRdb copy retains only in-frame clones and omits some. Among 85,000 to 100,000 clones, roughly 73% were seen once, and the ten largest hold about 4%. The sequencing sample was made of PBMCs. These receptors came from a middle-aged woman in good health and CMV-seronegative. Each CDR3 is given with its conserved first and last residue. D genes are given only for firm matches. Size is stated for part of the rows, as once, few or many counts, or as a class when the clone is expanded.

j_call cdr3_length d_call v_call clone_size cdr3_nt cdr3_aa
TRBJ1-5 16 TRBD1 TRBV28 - TGTGCCAGCAGTTTATATCGGGGGACAGGCAATCAGCCCCAGCATTTT CASSLYRGTGNQPQHF
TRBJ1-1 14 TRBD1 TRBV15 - TGTGCCACCAGGACAGGGACCGGGAACACTGAAGCTTTCTTT CATRTGTGNTEAFF
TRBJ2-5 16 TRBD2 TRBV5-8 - TGTGCCAGCAGCCTTCGACTAGCGGGTTCCCAAGAGACCCAGTACTTC CASSLRLAGSQETQYF
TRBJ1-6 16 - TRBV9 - TGTGCCAGCAGCGTTGGGGGAGGGCCTTATAATTCACCCCTCCACTTT CASSVGGGPYNSPLHF
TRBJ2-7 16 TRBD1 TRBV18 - TGTGCCAGCTCAGACTTCCGGGACAGGGTGTTCTACGAGCAGTACTTC CASSDFRDRVFYEQYF
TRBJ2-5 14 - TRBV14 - TGTGCCAGCAGCCAAGGCCGGGTTGGGGAGACCCAGTACTTC CASSQGRVGETQYF
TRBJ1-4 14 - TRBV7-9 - TGTGCCAGCAGCCGGACAAGAACTAATGAAAAACTGTTTTTT CASSRTRTNEKLFF
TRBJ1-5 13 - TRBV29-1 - TGCAGCGTTGAGGAAAGGGCGGGTCAGCCCCAGAATTTT CSVEERAGQPQNF
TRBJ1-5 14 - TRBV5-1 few TGCGCCAGCAGTCAGGGAGGGACGAATCAGCCCCAGCATTTT CASSQGGTNQPQHF
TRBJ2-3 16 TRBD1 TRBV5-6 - TGTGCCAGCAGCTTCACAGGGGGCGCAACCACAGATACGCAGTATTTT CASSFTGGATTDTQYF
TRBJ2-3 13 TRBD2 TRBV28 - TGTGCCGGCCTGGGGGAGGGGACAGATACGCAGTATTTT CAGLGEGTDTQYF
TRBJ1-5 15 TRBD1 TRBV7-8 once TGTGCCAGCAGCTCGGGGACAGTCGGGGCCGAGCCCCAGCATTTT CASSSGTVGAEPQHF
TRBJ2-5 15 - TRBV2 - TGTGCCAGCAGTGAAGCGCTCGGGTATGGGGAGACCCAGTACTTC CASSEALGYGETQYF
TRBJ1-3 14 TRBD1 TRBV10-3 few TGTGCCATTGTACAGGGGGACTCTGGAAACACCATATATTTT CAIVQGDSGNTIYF
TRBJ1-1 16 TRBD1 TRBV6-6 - TGTGCCAGCAGGGCCGGACAGGGGGATGGAAGGACTGAAGCTTTCTTT CASRAGQGDGRTEAFF
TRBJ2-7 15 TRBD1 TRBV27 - TGTGCCAGCAACCCATCACAGGGGGCGGTCGGCGAGCAGTACTTC CASNPSQGAVGEQYF
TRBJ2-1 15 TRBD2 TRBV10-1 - TGCGCCAGCAGTGTATCCGGCGGGGGGAGATATGAGCAGTTCTTC CASSVSGGGRYEQFF
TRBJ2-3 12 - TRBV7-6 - TGTGCCAGCAGCTCCCAGGGGTATACGCAGTATTTT CASSSQGYTQYF
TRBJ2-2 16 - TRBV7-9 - TGTGCCAGCAGCCTAATGAGGGCTGCGAACACCGGGGAGCTGTTTTTT CASSLMRAANTGELFF
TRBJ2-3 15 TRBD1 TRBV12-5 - TGTGCTAGTGGTCAACAGGGGGGTAGAACAGATACGCAGTATTTT CASGQQGGRTDTQYF
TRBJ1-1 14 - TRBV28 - TGTGCCAGCAGTTTACCGACAGTGAACACTGAAGCTTTCTTT CASSLPTVNTEAFF
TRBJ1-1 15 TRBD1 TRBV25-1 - TGTGCCAGCAGTGAATCGGGGGACAGGGGCCGTGAAGCTTTCTTT CASSESGDRGREAFF
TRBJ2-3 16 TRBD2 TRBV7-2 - TGTGCCAGCCGACTAGCGGGGGGGCCCAGCACAGATACGCAGTATTTT CASRLAGGPSTDTQYF
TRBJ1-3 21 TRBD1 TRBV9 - TGTGCCAGCAGCACGACCTCGTGGGACCTACAGGGGTCGGGCGTTGGAAACACCATATATTTT CASSTTSWDLQGSGVGNTIYF
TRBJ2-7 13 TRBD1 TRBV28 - TGTGCCAGCACCCTAACAGGGGGATACGAGCAGTACTTC CASTLTGGYEQYF
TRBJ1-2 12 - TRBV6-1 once TGTGCCAGCAGTGACCCCCTATGGGGCTACACCTTC CASSDPLWGYTF
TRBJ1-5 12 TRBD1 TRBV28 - TGTGCCGGAGGGGGCAGAAATCAGCCCCAGCATTTT CAGGGRNQPQHF
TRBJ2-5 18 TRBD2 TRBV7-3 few TGTGCCAGCAGCCTCGGTTTGGCTAGCGGGGGGGCCGGTGAGACCCAGTACTTC CASSLGLASGGAGETQYF
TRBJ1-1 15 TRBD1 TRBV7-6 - TGTGCCAGCAGCTCCCCCGGGACAGGGGATGGTGAAGCTTTCTTT CASSSPGTGDGEAFF
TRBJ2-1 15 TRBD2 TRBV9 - TGTGCCAGCAGCGTAGGTCTAGCGGCGCGCAATGAGCAGTTCTTC CASSVGLAARNEQFF
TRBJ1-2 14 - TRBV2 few TGTGCCAGCAGTGAATCTGTTAGAGACTATGGCTACACCTTC CASSESVRDYGYTF
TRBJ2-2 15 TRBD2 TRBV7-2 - TGTGCCAGCAGCCTCGTGGCGGGGGAGCTCGGGGAGCTGTTTTTT CASSLVAGELGELFF
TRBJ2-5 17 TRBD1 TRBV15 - TGTGCCACCAGCAGAGATTTAAAGGGACAGACCCAAGAGACCCAGTACTTC CATSRDLKGQTQETQYF
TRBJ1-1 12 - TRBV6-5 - TGTGCCAGCAGTGAGAGGATCCCTGAAGCTTTCTTT CASSERIPEAFF
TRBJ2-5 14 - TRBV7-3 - TGTGCCAGCAGCTTATTCGGCGGGGAAGAGACCCAGTACTTC CASSLFGGEETQYF
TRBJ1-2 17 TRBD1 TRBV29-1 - TGCAGCGTTGAAGATCGTGACAGGGGGCGCATAGACTATGGCTACACCTTC CSVEDRDRGRIDYGYTF
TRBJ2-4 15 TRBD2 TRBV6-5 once TGTGCCAGCAGCCCCCCCCCGGGGGGGACGAACATTCAGTACTTC CASSPPPGGTNIQYF
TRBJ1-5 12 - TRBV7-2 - TGTGCCAGCAGCGTGGGGGCGCAGCCCCAGCATTTT CASSVGAQPQHF
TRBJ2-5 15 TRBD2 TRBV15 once TGTGCCACCAGCAGACTAGCGGGGAACCAAGAGACCCAGTACTTC CATSRLAGNQETQYF
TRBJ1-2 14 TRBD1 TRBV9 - TGTGCCAGCAGCGCGACAGGGGATCGTGGAGGCTACACCTTC CASSATGDRGGYTF
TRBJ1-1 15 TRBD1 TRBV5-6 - TGTGCCAGCAGCCCTCTCGACAGGGAAAGGACTGAAGCTTTCTTT CASSPLDRERTEAFF
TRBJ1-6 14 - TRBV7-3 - TGTGCCAGCAGCTTATACTCCTATAATTCACCCCTCCACTTT CASSLYSYNSPLHF
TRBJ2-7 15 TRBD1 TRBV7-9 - TGTGCCAGCAGCCCCACAGGGGCCCAGAGGTACGAGCAGTACTTC CASSPTGAQRYEQYF
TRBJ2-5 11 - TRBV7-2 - TGTGCCAGCAGCTTAGCAGGGGTTAGTTACTTC CASSLAGVSYF
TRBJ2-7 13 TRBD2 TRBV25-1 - TGTGCCACCTCGGGGAGCGGGGTTTACGAGCAGTACTTC CATSGSGVYEQYF
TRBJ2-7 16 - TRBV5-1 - TGCGCCAGCAGCTTGGCGGGGGGCTCAGCCTTCTACGAGCAGTACTTC CASSLAGGSAFYEQYF
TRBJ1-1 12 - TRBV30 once TGTGCCTGGAGCCGGGGGGGTCCTGAAGCTTTCTTT CAWSRGGPEAFF
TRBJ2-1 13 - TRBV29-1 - TGCAGCTCTATTTGGGCGTTGAACAATGAGCAGTTCTTC CSSIWALNNEQFF
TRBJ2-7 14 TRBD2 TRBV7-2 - TGTGCCAGCGGCTCATGGCGGGGGGGAGGCGAGCAGTACTTC CASGSWRGGGEQYF
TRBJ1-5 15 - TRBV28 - TGTGCCAGCAGCCCAGGGGATTTCGGCAATCAGCCCCAGCATTTT CASSPGDFGNQPQHF
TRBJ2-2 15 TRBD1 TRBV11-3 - TGTGCCAGCAGTTCGGGACAGTCGAACACCGGGGAGCTGTTTTTT CASSSGQSNTGELFF
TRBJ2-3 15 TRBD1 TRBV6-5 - TGTGCCAGCTTACCAGGGGGCGGCACCACAGATACGCAGTATTTT CASLPGGGTTDTQYF
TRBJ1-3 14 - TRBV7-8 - TGTGCCAGCAGCCTACAGGCCTCTGGAAACACCATATATTTT CASSLQASGNTIYF